These 28 T cell receptor beta chains originate from one sample sequenced in a study of shared clonotypes between healthy human individuals. Some clones are missing from TCRdb's copy, which holds only in-frame ones; the method was immunoSEQ multiplex PCR. The profile shows about 380,000 clones, just over 95% of them singletons. Sequences were obtained from memory CD8+ T cells sorted from blood. As to subset: CD45RO+ cells pooled with CCR7-negative TemRA cells. The receptor set was obtained from a man aged 25 to 40 in good health.

The rearrangement links TRBV30 to TRBJ1-5; D uncertain. Trimming stripped 2 bases from V and 1 base from J, with 6 bases between. The germline V gene has CDR1 GTSNPN and CDR2 SVGIG (reference sequence). The CDR3 sequence is 13 residues long. CDR3 sequence: CAWSLRSNQPQHF. The CDR3 nucleotides are TGTGCCTGGAGTCTCCGGAGCAATCAGCCCCAGCATTTT. Supplemented by reference TRBV30 and TRBJ1-5, the full variable domain reads SQTIHQWPATLVQPVGSPLSLECTVEGTSNPNLYWYRQAAGRGLQLLFYSVGIGQISSEVPQNLSASRPQDRQFILSSKKLLLSDSGFYLCAWSLRSNQPQHFGDGTRLSIL.

This clone was counted only a few times. This chain uses TRBV28 with TRBJ2-7; perhaps TRBD1 as D (6 bases). V dropped 6 bases and J dropped 8 bases, with 14 bases sitting between them. Germline V CDR1 and CDR2: MDHEN, SYDVKM. The CDR3 consists of 12 residues. The CDR3 loop is CASSQGPVKQYF. The CDR3 nucleotides are TGTGCCAGCAGCCAGGGGCCGGTAAAGCAGTACTTC.

In regard to this clone: Since no conserved phenylalanine or tryptophan closes the CDR3, a read error is the likely cause. The chain couples TRBV10-1 to TRBJ1-2, with D perhaps matching TRBD1 (6 bases). Germline CDR1 WNHNN, CDR2 SYGVQD (reference sequence). This CDR3 spans 13 amino acids. The V and J ends lost 0 bases and 5 bases respectively, with 7 bases between them. The CDR3, as DNA: TGCGCCAGCAGTGAGTCCGGGACATATGGCTACACCCTC. It codes for CASSESGTYGYTL.

This clone came up once. The V call is TRBV30, the J call TRBJ1-5; D is perhaps TRBD1 (6 bases). Germline V gene sequence: CDR1 GTSNPN, CDR2 SVGIG (reference sequence). The CDR3 length is 15 residues. The ends were cut back, 4 bases at V and 5 bases at J, with 18 bases in the middle. The CDR3 nucleotides are TGTGCCTGGAATACGGGGGGGGGCGCAGATCAGCCCCAGCATTTT. As protein: CAWNTGGGADQPQHF.

The chain employs TRBV2 and TRBJ2-5, with D hard to call. CDR3 length equals 12 residues. Trimming pared 4 bases from V and 3 bases from J, leaving 6 bases between. Germline CDR1 SNHLY, CDR2 FYNNEI. CDR3 amino acids: CASSVIEETQYF. CDR3 DNA: TGTGCCAGCAGTGTAATAGAAGAGACCCAGTACTTC.

This chain joins TRBV4-1 and TRBJ2-7; D is unclear. The CDR3 totals 14 residues. V was clipped by 0 bases and J by 7 bases, with 13 bases between them. Germline CDR1 MGHRA, CDR2 YSYEKL. The CDR3 DNA sequence: TGCGCCAGCAGCCAAGATTGGGCGAGTGGAGAGCAGTACTTC. Encoded protein: CASSQDWASGEQYF.

The chain uses TRBV6-5 and TRBJ1-5; TRBD1 is a possible D gene (6 bases). The CDR3 runs to 15 residues. CDR1 MNHEY and CDR2 SVGAGI come from the germline V gene. V gave up 5 bases and J gave up 2 bases, with 13 bases separating them. As DNA, the CDR3 is TGTGCCAGCAGTCCCAGGGGCTTTGGCAATCAGCCCCAGCATTTT. Encoded protein: CASSPRGFGNQPQHF.

This chain connects TRBV5-1 to TRBJ2-7; 7 bases line up with TRBD1. CDR1 and CDR2 from the germline V gene are SGHRS and YFSETQ. The length of the CDR3 is 14 residues. With 3 bases clipped from V and 1 base from J, the junction kept 4 bases outside the gene matches. The chain's CDR3 is CASSSPGQSYEQYF. CDR3 in DNA: TGCGCCAGCAGCTCTCCGGGACAGTCCTACGAGCAGTACTTC.

The V and J genes are TRBV4-1 and TRBJ2-7; TRBD2 matches 8 bases. This CDR3 comprises 14 residues. CDR1 MGHRA and CDR2 YSYEKL come from the germline V gene. V was clipped by 4 bases and J by 0 bases; unmatched bases: 2. The CDR3 DNA is TGCGCCAGCAGCCCTAGCGGGCTCTCCTACGAGCAGTACTTC. Its translation is CASSPSGLSYEQYF.

The chain carries TRBV10-2 and TRBJ2-3; TRBD2 matches at 10 bases. This CDR3 comprises 18 residues. Germline CDR1 WSHSY, CDR2 SAAADI. The J segment lost 4 bases and the V segment lost 2 bases, leaving 12 bases of the junction unmatched. The CDR3 DNA reads as TGCGCCAGCAGTGAGCTAGCTCTAGCGGGAGATCGGGCAGATACGCAGTATTTT. Translated: CASSELALAGDRADTQYF.

The chain has TRBV14 and TRBJ2-7; perhaps TRBD2 as D (5 bases). Germline V gene sequence: CDR1 SGHDN, CDR2 FVKESK. Trimming pared 8 bases from V and 4 bases from J, leaving 6 bases between. This CDR3 region has 10 residues. In DNA, the CDR3 is TGTGCCAGCCGGGAATACGAGCAGTACTTC. Its protein product is CASREYEQYF.

In nucleotides, the CDR3 is TGTGCCAGTAGTATAGGAGGGGACACAGATACGCAGTATTTT. Its protein is CASSIGGDTDTQYF. The genes are TRBV19 and TRBJ2-3; D might be TRBD1 or TRBD2, each matching 5 bases. In germline, CDR1 is LNHDA, CDR2 SQIVND (reference sequence). The CDR3 loop spans 14 amino acids. Trimming left V 1 base short and J 2 bases short, with 7 bases between.

This chain uses TRBV10-3 with TRBJ2-4; TRBD2 aligns across 8 bases. The CDR3 extends over 18 amino acids. Germline V gene data show CDR1 as ENHRY and CDR2 as SYGVKD. With V trimmed by 0 bases and J by 0 bases, 7 bases remained unmatched. In DNA form, the CDR3 reads TGTGCCATCAGTGAGTCGGGGCTAGCGGGCCAAGCCAAAAACATTCAGTACTTC. Protein: CAISESGLAGQAKNIQYF.

The J gene is TRBJ2-1, the V gene TRBV2; D might be TRBD2 (6 bases). V was trimmed by 0 bases and J by 9 bases, leaving 24 bases between them. Germline lookup yields CDR1 SNHLY and CDR2 FYNNEI. The CDR3 is made up of 18 amino acids. The CDR3 nucleotides read TGTGCCAGCAGTGAAGCGCGGCTAGCGTCGGCTCGGCAAGGTGAGCAGTTCTTC. It codes for CASSEARLASARQGEQFF.

The chain has TRBV6-5 and TRBJ1-2, with D unclear. V was trimmed by 0 bases and J by 3 bases, leaving 8 bases between them. The CDR3 contains 14 residues. The germline V gene encodes CDR1 MNHEY and CDR2 SVGAGI. For the CDR3, the DNA is TGTGCCAGCAGTTACTCGAAGTGGGACTATGGCTACACCTTC. Protein: CASSYSKWDYGYTF.

V is TRBV28 and J is TRBJ1-2, with unresolved D. The CDR3 runs to 13 residues. Germline V gene sequence: CDR1 MDHEN, CDR2 SYDVKM. Between the trimmed V and J ends, which lost 2 bases and 5 bases, there was a span of 9 bases. DNA for the CDR3: TGTGCCAGCAGTTTAGAGGATATATATGGCTACACCTTC. Residues: CASSLEDIYGYTF.

The V and J genes are TRBV4-2 and TRBJ2-1, with 8 bases aligning to TRBD2. V lost 0 bases to trimming and J lost 9 bases; unmatched junction nucleotides: 4. CDR3 size: 14 residues. CDR1 is LGHNA, CDR2 YNFKEQ, per germline. The CDR3 DNA is TGTGCCAGCAGCCAAGACGGGGGGGCGGGTGAGCAGTTCTTC. Encoded protein: CASSQDGGAGEQFF.

The rearrangement uses TRBV28 and TRBJ2-5, with 7 bases lining up with TRBD2. Germline V gene lookup returns CDR1 MDHEN and CDR2 SYDVKM. This CDR3 contains 18 residues. V trimming: 6 bases; J trimming: 4 bases; junction bases outside the gene matches: 20. The DNA for the CDR3 is TGTGCCAGCAGACCCGGCGGTTGGGGGAGGGCCGGAGGAGAGACCCAGTACTTC. As protein: CASRPGGWGRAGGETQYF.

This chain connects TRBV5-6 to TRBJ2-4; tentatively, D is TRBD1 (6 bases). Germline lookup yields CDR1 SGHDT and CDR2 YYEEEE. This CDR3 has 17 residues. Trimming stripped 1 base from V and 6 bases from J, with 20 bases between. In DNA, the CDR3 is TGTGCCAGCAGCTTGTATAGGTCTACAGGGCTAATAAACATTCAGTACTTC. Amino acid sequence: CASSLYRSTGLINIQYF.

The gene calls are TRBV28 and TRBJ1-5, with TRBD1 matching 8 bases. CDR1 is MDHEN and CDR2 is SYDVKM in the germline V gene. J lost 7 bases, V lost 4 bases, and 3 bases had no gene match. The CDR3 has 13 amino acids. The CDR3 bases are TGTGCCAGCAGTTGGACAGGGACGCAGCCCCAGCATTTT. Amino acid sequence: CASSWTGTQPQHF.

The genes are TRBV28 and TRBJ2-1; D remains ambiguous. CDR3 length equals 13 residues. V was cut by 1 base and J by 8 bases, with 9 bases left in between. Germline V lookup: CDR1 MDHEN, CDR2 SYDVKM. The CDR3 protein is CASSLSVVYEQFF. The CDR3 bases are TGTGCCAGCAGTTTATCGGTAGTTTATGAGCAGTTCTTC.

The chain carries TRBV7-9 and TRBJ2-3, with D hard to call. CDR3 length: 15 amino acids. V lost 5 bases, J lost 0 bases, and 12 bases lay in between. Germline CDR1 is SEHNR and CDR2 is FQNEAQ (reference sequence). CDR3 sequence: CASSPRVGSTDTQYF. The CDR3 coding sequence is TGTGCCAGCAGCCCTCGGGTCGGGAGCACAGATACGCAGTATTTT.

The rearrangement uses TRBV6-1 and TRBJ2-7; 9 positions agree with TRBD2. V lost 2 bases, J lost 2 bases, and 13 bases stayed unmatched. The CDR3 extends over 18 amino acids. Germline loops: CDR1 MNHNS, CDR2 SASEGT. CDR3 coding DNA: TGTGCCAGCAGTGAAAAAGGGCGACTAGCGGCTTATACCTACGAGCAGTACTTC. This gives the protein CASSEKGRLAAYTYEQYF.

V and J are TRBV29-1 and TRBJ2-5; 10 nucleotides align to TRBD1. The CDR3 is 13 amino acids. Germline V gene sequence: CDR1 SQVTM, CDR2 ANQGSEA. V trimming: 6 bases; J trimming: 4 bases; junction bases outside the gene matches: 5. In DNA, the CDR3 is TGCAGCGTGTGGGGACAGGGGACAGAGACCCAGTACTTC. It yields the protein CSVWGQGTETQYF.

The chain uses TRBV7-9 and TRBJ1-5, with a weak D call TRBD1 (6 bases). This CDR3 has 16 amino acids. Deletions cut 5 bases from V and 6 bases from J, with 20 bases between. Germline V CDR1 and CDR2: SEHNR, FQNEAQ (reference sequence). CDR3 sequence: CASSTTNTGFSQPQHF. For the CDR3, the DNA is TGTGCCAGCAGCACCACCAATACAGGGTTCAGTCAGCCCCAGCATTTT.

The chain has TRBV28 and TRBJ2-5, with D perhaps matching TRBD1 or TRBD2 (7 bases each). Germline V gene data show CDR1 as MDHEN and CDR2 as SYDVKM. This CDR3 has 14 amino acids. V dropped 4 bases and J dropped 4 bases, with 13 bases sitting between them. The CDR3 here is CASSSLRGGETQYF. The CDR3 nucleotides read TGTGCCAGCAGTTCCCTCAGGGGGGGAGAGACCCAGTACTTC. The entire variable domain, with the rest obtained from reference TRBV28 and TRBJ2-5, is as follows: DVKVTQSSRYLVKRTGEKVFLECVQDMDHENMFWYRQDPGLGLRLIYFSYDVKMKEKGDIPEGYSVSREKKERFSLILESASTNQTSMYLCASSSLRGGETQYFGPGTRLLVL.

The chain recombines TRBV7-2 with TRBJ1-4; a weak D match, TRBD1 (5 bases). The CDR3 sequence is 14 residues long. Germline V gene sequence: CDR1 SGHTA, CDR2 FQGNSA. Trimming removed 2 bases at V and 7 bases at J, with 11 bases between. The chain's CDR3 is CASSLWQGSEKLFF. CDR3 coding DNA: TGTGCCAGCAGCTTATGGCAGGGCTCTGAAAAACTGTTTTTT.

The rearrangement uses TRBV7-9 and TRBJ1-3, with TRBD1 matching over 8 bases. The CDR3 extends over 15 amino acids. J was trimmed by 4 bases and V by 5 bases; bases with no gene match: 7. Germline CDR1 is SEHNR and CDR2 is FQNEAQ (reference sequence). In DNA, the CDR3 is TGTGCCAGCAGCCCGAAGACAGGGGTCGGAAACACCATATATTTT. The encoded protein is CASSPKTGVGNTIYF.